The clone carrying this TCR beta chain occurred a few times. Its antigen is unidentified. This entry belongs to a study of beta chain features in type 1 diabetes. Study-level points and caveats: In all four CD4+ subsets, TCRB CDR3 length was significantly, moderately reduced in type 1 diabetes.

cDNA synthesis used the whole RNA isolate, giving expressed TCRB sequences. The table came from immunoSEQ multiplex PCR; TCRdb's copy has only in-frame clones and leaves some out. The sample shows around 250,000 clones, approximately 14% of them seen only once. Germline values: CDR1 MGHDK, CDR2 SYGVNS. The V gene lost 1 base and the J gene lost 6 bases, with 4 bases spanning the gap. This CDR3 is 12 amino acids long. The sample taken for sequencing was naive CD4+ T cells from blood. The chain has TRBV25-1 and TRBJ2-1; D unresolved. The TCR sequence derives from a man aged 30-40 years with type 1 diabetes. DNA for the CDR3: TGTGCCAGCAGTGAATCTATCAATGAGCAGTTCTTC. It is translated as CASSESINEQFF.